This T cell receptor beta chain came from a study of T cells in Graves' hyperthyroidism and ophthalmopathy. Template material for amplifying TCR beta CDR3 regions consisted of RNA transcripts. The HTBI primer set drove a first-round RT-PCR of the TCR CDR3. In TCRdb, the multiplex PCR reads were re-called with MiXCR into one record per CDR3 protein. The sample lists 400,000 to 550,000 distinct CDR3 sequences, 24% seen once, with 11% in the top ten. Germline loops: CDR1 SGHRS, CDR2 YFSETQ. V lost 4 bases, J lost 6 bases, and 9 bases stayed unmatched. There are 14 residues in the CDR3. This clonotype was counted at least ten times.

V usage is TRBV5-1 and J usage is TRBJ2-7; the match to TRBD1 covers 8 bases. This clonotype was obtained from a woman aged 30 to 39 with Graves' ophthalmopathy. Sequences were obtained from blood. CDR3 sequence reads: CASSPQGQGSEQYF. CDR3 in DNA: TGCGCCAGCAGCCCCCAAGGACAGGGAAGCGAGCAGTACTTC.